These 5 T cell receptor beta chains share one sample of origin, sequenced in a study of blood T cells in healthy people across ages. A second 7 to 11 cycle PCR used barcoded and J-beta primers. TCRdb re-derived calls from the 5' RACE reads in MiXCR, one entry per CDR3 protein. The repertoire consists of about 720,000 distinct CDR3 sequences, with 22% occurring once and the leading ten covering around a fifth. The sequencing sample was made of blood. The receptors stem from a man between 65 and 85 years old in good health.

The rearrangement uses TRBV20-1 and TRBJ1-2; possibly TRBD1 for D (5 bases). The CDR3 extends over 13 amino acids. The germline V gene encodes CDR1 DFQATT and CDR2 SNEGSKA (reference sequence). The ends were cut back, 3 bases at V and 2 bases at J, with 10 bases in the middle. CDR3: CSASPPGNYGYTF. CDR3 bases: TGCAGTGCTAGCCCGCCAGGGAACTATGGCTACACCTTC.

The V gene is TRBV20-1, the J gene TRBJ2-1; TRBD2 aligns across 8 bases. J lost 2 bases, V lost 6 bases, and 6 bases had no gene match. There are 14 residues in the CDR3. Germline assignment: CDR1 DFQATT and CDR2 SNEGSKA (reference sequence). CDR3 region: CSAREGPAYNEQFF. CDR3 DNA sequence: TGCAGTGCCCGGGAGGGGCCCGCCTACAATGAGCAGTTCTTC.

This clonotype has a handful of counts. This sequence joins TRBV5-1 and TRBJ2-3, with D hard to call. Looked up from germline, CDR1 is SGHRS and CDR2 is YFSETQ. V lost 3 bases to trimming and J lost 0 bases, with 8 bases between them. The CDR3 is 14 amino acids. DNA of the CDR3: TGCGCCAGCAGCTCCCCCCAGAGCACAGATACGCAGTATTTT. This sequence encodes CASSSPQSTDTQYF.

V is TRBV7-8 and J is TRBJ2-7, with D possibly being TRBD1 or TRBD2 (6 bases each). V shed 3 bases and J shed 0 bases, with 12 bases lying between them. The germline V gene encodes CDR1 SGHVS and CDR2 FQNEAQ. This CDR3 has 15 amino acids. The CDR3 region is CASSLRRGFSYEQYV. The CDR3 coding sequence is TGTGCCAGCAGCTTGAGGAGGGGGTTCTCCTACGAGCAGTACGTC.

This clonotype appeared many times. The chain's CDR3 is CASSLGLAGLIAKNIQYF. CDR3 DNA: TGTGCCAGCAGCTTAGGGCTAGCGGGGTTAATAGCCAAAAACATTCAGTACTTC. The chain has TRBV7-2 and TRBJ2-4; 9 bases align to TRBD2. Germline V gene data show CDR1 as SGHTA and CDR2 as FQGNSA. The CDR3 has 18 residues. The V gene end was trimmed by 1 base and the J gene end by 0 bases; junction bases not matched to a gene: 7.